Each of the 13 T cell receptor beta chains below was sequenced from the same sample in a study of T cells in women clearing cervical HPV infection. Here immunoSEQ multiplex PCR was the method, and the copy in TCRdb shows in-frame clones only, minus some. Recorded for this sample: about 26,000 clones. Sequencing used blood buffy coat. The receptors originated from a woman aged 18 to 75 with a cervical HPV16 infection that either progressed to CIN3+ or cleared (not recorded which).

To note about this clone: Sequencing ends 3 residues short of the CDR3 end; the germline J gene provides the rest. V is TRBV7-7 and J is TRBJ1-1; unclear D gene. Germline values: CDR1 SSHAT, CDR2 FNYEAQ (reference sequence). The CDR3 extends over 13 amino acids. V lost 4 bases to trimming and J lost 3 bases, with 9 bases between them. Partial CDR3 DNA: TGTGCCAGCAGCTCAGCAGCGGACACTGAA. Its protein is CASSSAADTE. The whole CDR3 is CASSSAADTEAFF.

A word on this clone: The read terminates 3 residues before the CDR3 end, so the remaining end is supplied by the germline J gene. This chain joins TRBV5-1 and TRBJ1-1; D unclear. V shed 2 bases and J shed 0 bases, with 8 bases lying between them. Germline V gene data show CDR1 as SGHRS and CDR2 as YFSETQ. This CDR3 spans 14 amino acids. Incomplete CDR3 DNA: TGCGCCAGCAGCTTAAGTAGAATGAACACTGAA. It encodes CASSLSRMNTE. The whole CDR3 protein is CASSLSRMNTEAFF.

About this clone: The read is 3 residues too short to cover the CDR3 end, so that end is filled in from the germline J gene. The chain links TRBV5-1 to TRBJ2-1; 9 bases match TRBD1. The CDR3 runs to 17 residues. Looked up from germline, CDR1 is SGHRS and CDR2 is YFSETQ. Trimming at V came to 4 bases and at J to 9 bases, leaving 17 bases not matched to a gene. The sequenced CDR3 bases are TGCGCCAGCAGCCCCAGTGGGGCAACCGGGACAGGGATTGAG. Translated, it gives CASSPSGATGTGIE. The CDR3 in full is CASSPSGATGTGIEQFF.

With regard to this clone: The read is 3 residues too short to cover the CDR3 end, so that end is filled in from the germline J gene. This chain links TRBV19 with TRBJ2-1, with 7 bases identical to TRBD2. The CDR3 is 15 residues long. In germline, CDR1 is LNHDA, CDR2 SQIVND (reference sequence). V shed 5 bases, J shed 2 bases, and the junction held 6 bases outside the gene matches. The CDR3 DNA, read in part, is TGTGCCAGTAGTCGTGGGACTACCGCCTACAATGAG. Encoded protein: CASSRGTTAYNE. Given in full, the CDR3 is CASSRGTTAYNEQFF.

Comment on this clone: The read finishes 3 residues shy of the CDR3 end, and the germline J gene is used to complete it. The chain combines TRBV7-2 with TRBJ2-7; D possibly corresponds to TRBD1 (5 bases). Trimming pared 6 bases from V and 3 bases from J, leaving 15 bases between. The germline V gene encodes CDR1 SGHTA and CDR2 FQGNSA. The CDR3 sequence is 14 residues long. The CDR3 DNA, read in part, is TGTGCCAGCAGACCACAGGACGTAGGCTACGAG. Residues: CASRPQDVGYE. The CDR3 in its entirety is CASRPQDVGYEQYF. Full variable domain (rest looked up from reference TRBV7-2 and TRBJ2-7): GAGVSQSPSNKVTEKGKDVELRCDPISGHTALYWYRQSLGQGLEFLIYFQGNSAPDKSGLPSDRFSAERTGGSVSTLTIQRTQQEDSAVYLCASRPQDVGYEQYFGPGTRLTVT.

Incomplete CDR3 DNA: TGTGCCAGTAGTATGGGGGCCTTTAACTATGGC. It translates to CASSMGAFNYG. From start to end, the CDR3 is CASSMGAFNYGYTF. This rearrangement joins TRBV19 to TRBJ1-2; a possible D gene is TRBD1 (6 bases). The CDR3 is cut off 3 residues early in the read; its end comes from the germline J gene. The ends were cut back, 3 bases at V and 1 base at J, with 9 bases in the middle. Germline CDR1 and CDR2: LNHDA and SQIVND (reference sequence). This CDR3 has 14 amino acids. Combining the CDR3 with reference TRBV19 and TRBJ1-2 gives the whole variable domain DGGITQSPKYLFRKEGQNVTLSCEQNLNHDAMYWYRQDPGQGLRLIYYSQIVNDFQKGDIAEGYSVSREKKESFPLTVTSAQKNPTAFYLCASSMGAFNYGYTFGSGTRLTVV.

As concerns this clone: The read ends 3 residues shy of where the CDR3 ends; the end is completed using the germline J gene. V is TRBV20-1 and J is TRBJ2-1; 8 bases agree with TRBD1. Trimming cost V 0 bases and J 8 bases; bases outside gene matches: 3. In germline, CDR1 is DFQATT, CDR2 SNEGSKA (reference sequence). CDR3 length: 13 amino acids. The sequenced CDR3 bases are TGCAGTGCTAGAGACAGGGGGCGTGATGAG. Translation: CSARDRGRDE. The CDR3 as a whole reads CSARDRGRDEQFF.

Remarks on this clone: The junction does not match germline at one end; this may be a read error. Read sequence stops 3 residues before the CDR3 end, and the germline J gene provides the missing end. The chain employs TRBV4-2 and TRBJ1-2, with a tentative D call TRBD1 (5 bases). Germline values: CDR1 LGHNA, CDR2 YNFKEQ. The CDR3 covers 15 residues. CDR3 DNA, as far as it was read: TGCGCCAGCAGCCAAAAGACAGACGCGCCGTTCGGC. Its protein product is CASSQKTDAPFG. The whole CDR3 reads CASSQKTDAPFGYTF.

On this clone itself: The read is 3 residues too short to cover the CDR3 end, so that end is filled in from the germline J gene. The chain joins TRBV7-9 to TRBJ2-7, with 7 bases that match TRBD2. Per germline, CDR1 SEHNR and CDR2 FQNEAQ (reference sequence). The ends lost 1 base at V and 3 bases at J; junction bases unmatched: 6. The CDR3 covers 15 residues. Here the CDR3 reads CASSLDPRGGYEQYF. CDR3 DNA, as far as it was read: TGTGCCAGCAGCTTAGATCCTCGCGGGGGCTACGAG.

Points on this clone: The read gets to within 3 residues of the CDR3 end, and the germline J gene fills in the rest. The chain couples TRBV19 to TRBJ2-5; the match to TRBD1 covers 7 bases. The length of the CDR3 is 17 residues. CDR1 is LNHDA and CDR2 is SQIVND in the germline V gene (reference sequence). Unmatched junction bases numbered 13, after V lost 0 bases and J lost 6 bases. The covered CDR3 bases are TGTGCCAGTAGTATAGAGAGGGGGCTCCGTGATAGGCAGACC. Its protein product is CASSIERGLRDRQT. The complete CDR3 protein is CASSIERGLRDRQTQYF.

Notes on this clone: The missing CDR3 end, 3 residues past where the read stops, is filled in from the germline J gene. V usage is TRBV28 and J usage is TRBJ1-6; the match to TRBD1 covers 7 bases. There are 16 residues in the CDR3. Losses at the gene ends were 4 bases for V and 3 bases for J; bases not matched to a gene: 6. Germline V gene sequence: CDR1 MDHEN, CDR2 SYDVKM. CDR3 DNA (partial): TGTGCCAGCAGTTCGGACAGGTTCTACTATAATTCACCC. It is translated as CASSSDRFYYNSP. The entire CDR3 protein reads CASSSDRFYYNSPLHF.

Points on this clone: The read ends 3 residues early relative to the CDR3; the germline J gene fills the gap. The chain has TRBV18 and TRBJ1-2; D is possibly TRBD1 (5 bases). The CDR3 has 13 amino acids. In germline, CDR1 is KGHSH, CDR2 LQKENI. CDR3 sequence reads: CASSLLDTDTYTF. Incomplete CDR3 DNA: TGTGCCAGCTCACTGCTGGACACAGATACC.

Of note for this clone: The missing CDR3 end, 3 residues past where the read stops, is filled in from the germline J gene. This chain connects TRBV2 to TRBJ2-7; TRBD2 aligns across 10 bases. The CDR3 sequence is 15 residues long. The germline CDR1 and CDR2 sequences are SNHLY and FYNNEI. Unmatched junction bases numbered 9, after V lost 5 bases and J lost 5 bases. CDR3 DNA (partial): TGTGCCAGCAGTCTGGATCTAGCGGGAGAGAACGAG. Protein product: CASSLDLAGENE. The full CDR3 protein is CASSLDLAGENEQYF.